The 23 T cell receptor beta chains in this list originate from one sample, sequenced in a study of T cells in Graves' hyperthyroidism and ophthalmopathy. Authors of the study amplified TCR beta CDR3 regions from RNA transcripts. Initially, a first-round RT-PCR of the TCR CDR3 employed the HTBI primer set. TCRdb analysed the multiplex PCR reads with MiXCR anew, one entry per CDR3 protein. The data hold 500,000 to 650,000 distinct CDR3 sequences, with about 15% observed a single time. Input material: blood. These receptors all come from a woman aged 18 to 35 with Graves' ophthalmopathy.

The rearrangement uses TRBV13 and TRBJ2-1; D may be TRBD1 (6 bases). TRBJ2-7 explains the end of the DNA better; the J call may be wrong. CDR1 is PRHDT, CDR2 FYEKMQ, per germline (reference sequence). This CDR3 is 14 amino acids long. Written as DNA, the CDR3 is TGTGCCAGCAGCTTAGGACAGGGTCTCGGTGAGCAGTACTTC. Protein sequence: CASSLGQGLGEQYF.

This clonotype was found many times. The chain has TRBV7-2 and TRBJ2-1; a weak D match, TRBD2 (5 bases). Looked up from germline, CDR1 is SGHTA and CDR2 is FQGNSA. The CDR3 covers 15 residues. Trimming pared 1 base from V and 8 bases from J, leaving 15 bases between. The CDR3 sequence is CASSLGFSAGDEQFF. The CDR3 bases are TGTGCCAGCAGCTTAGGCTTTAGCGCGGGCGATGAGCAGTTCTTC.

In this sample, this clonotype turned up a few times. V is TRBV5-1 and J is TRBJ2-7; D gene uncertain. The CDR3 consists of 14 residues. V lost 0 bases and J lost 2, with 9 bases in between. Germline CDR1 and CDR2: SGHRS and YFSETQ. CDR3 nucleotide sequence: TGCGCCAGCAGCTTGGCTAGATCCGCCTACGAGCAGTACTTC. Protein sequence: CASSLARSAYEQYF.

This clonotype was seen only a few times. The CDR3 DNA follows: TGTGCCAGCACCAGTTCGATCACCGGGGAGCTGTTTTTT. Residues: CASTSSITGELFF. The chain links TRBV6-2 or TRBV6-3 to TRBJ2-2; D remains unclear. Trimming pared 7 bases from V and 4 bases from J, leaving 10 bases between. This CDR3 has 13 residues. The germline CDR1 and CDR2 sequences are MNHEY and SVGEGT.

Of note for this clonotype: One base away lies a much larger clone, so this may be a sequencing read error. The rearrangement links TRBV6-1 to TRBJ2-6; TRBD2 might be the D (5 bases). Germline V gene sequence: CDR1 MNHNS, CDR2 SASEGT. CDR3 length: 15 residues. V was trimmed by 3 bases and J by 2 bases, leaving 8 bases between them. CDR3 residues: CASSDAGTGANVLTF. The CDR3, as DNA: TGTGCCAGCAGTGATGCCGGGACTGGGGCCAACGTCCTGACTTTC.

This clonotype was seen many times. The chain combines TRBV13 with TRBJ2-5; 10 nucleotides match TRBD1. CDR3 size: 15 residues. Looked up from germline, CDR1 is PRHDT and CDR2 is FYEKMQ (reference sequence). V shed 1 base and J 3 bases; nucleotides not matched to a gene: 2. Written as DNA, the CDR3 is TGTGCCAGCAGCTTAGCGACAGGGGGCGAAGAGACCCAGTACTTC. It is translated as CASSLATGGEETQYF.

This sequence joins TRBV24-1 and TRBJ2-3, with D perhaps TRBD1 (6 bases). The CDR3 spans 16 residues. The V end was cut by 1 base, the J end by 0 bases, with 10 bases between. Germline CDR1 KGHDR, CDR2 SFDVKD. CDR3 nucleotide sequence: TGTGCCACCAGTGATTTCTCGACAGGAAGCACAGATACGCAGTATTTT. Protein product: CATSDFSTGSTDTQYF.

The chain is built from TRBV25-1 and TRBJ2-7, with no clear D. Deletions cut 4 bases from V and 3 bases from J, with 10 bases between. The CDR3 totals 13 residues. Germline V gives CDR1 MGHDK, CDR2 SYGVNS. As DNA, the CDR3 is TGTGCCAGCAGTGTTCCTGGGGTCTACGAGCAGTACTTC. Its translation: CASSVPGVYEQYF.

The chain carries TRBV7-2 and TRBJ2-5; 7 bases agree with TRBD2. Looked up from germline, CDR1 is SGHTA and CDR2 is FQGNSA. The CDR3 runs 15 residues. Trimming cost V 5 bases and J 5 bases; bases outside gene matches: 11. CDR3 sequence reads: CASSAGLGGSETQYF. The CDR3 region has the DNA TGTGCCAGCAGCGCAGGACTAGGTGGGTCTGAGACCCAGTACTTC.

V gene TRBV6-2 or TRBV6-3 combines with J gene TRBJ1-5, with D possibly TRBD1 on 6 matching bases. The CDR3 length is 14 residues. Trimming left V 6 bases short and J 6 bases short, with 15 bases between. The V gene's germline CDR1 is MNHEY and CDR2 SVGEGT. The CDR3 here is CASRVEGGGQPQHF. CDR3 in DNA: TGTGCCAGCAGGGTCGAGGGAGGGGGTCAGCCCCAGCATTTT.

This clonotype has ten or more counts. The V gene is TRBV5-6, the J gene TRBJ2-3; D gene unclear. The length of the CDR3 is 14 residues. Trimming left V 1 base short and J 5 bases short, with 11 bases between. CDR1 SGHDT and CDR2 YYEEEE come from the germline V gene. CDR3 DNA sequence: TGTGCCAGCAGCTTGCAAAACTACGGAGATACGCAGTATTTT. Translating it yields CASSLQNYGDTQYF.

Only a few counts were recorded for this clonotype. V usage is TRBV13 and J usage is TRBJ2-7, with a possible D match to TRBD2 (5 bases). Trimming left V 5 bases short and J 3 bases short, with 17 bases between. The germline gives CDR1 PRHDT, CDR2 FYEKMQ (reference sequence). The CDR3 runs to 15 residues. CDR3 in DNA: TGTGCCAGCAGCACCGCCCGGGGTACTGGCTACGAGCAGTACTTC. Translating it yields CASSTARGTGYEQYF.

This clonotype was seen just once. A read error may explain this, as a much larger clone is one base away. The chain employs TRBV6-2 or TRBV6-3 and TRBJ2-7; 9 bases are shared with TRBD1. Trimming removed 8 bases from V and 6 bases from J; junction bases left unmatched: 11. From germline, CDR1 is MNHEY and CDR2 SVGEGT. There are 14 residues in the CDR3. The CDR3 DNA reads TGTGCCAGCTCTTCCGGGACAGGGTTGGGCGAGCAGTACTTC. It codes for CASSSGTGLGEQYF.

A few counts support this clonotype. J is TRBJ1-1 and V is TRBV11-2, with 7 bases aligning to TRBD1. The V segment lost 6 bases and the J segment 1 base; nucleotides outside the gene matches: 5. In germline, CDR1 is SGHAT, CDR2 FQNNGV. This CDR3 contains 14 residues. The CDR3 region is CASSPTGTNTEAFF. Written as DNA, the CDR3 is TGTGCCAGCAGTCCGACAGGGACGAACACTGAAGCTTTCTTT.

The sample holds a few counts of this clonotype. The rearrangement uses TRBV20-1 and TRBJ2-4, with 7 nucleotides matching TRBD1. This CDR3 has 15 residues. Germline-derived CDR1 and CDR2 are DFQATT and SNEGSKA (reference sequence). The V and J ends lost 6 bases and 0 bases, in that order; junction bases with no gene match: 8. DNA for the CDR3: TGCAGTGCCGCAGACAGGGACGGAGCCAAAAACATTCAGTACTTC. Amino acid sequence: CSAADRDGAKNIQYF.

In its sample, this clonotype was seen many times. This could be a read error, since a much larger clone is one nucleotide away. The rearrangement joins TRBV7-3 to TRBJ1-1; tentative D call: TRBD1 (5 bases). This CDR3 has 13 residues. Trimming shortened V by 5 bases and J by 0 bases, and 7 bases separated the two germline ends. CDR1 is SGHTA and CDR2 is FQGTGA in the germline V gene. CDR3 sequence (DNA): TGTGCCAGCAGCGTACAGGTGAACACTGAAGCTTTCTTT. Its translation is CASSVQVNTEAFF.

Ten or more counts support this clonotype. The chain recombines TRBV3-1 with TRBJ2-7; 7 nucleotides align to TRBD1. Germline assignment: CDR1 LGHDT and CDR2 YNNKEL (reference sequence). The V segment lost 4 bases and the J segment 8 bases; nucleotides outside the gene matches: 5. This CDR3 is built from 12 residues. CDR3 sequence (DNA): TGTGCCAGCAGCCCTAACAGGGGAAAGCAGTACTTC. Translated: CASSPNRGKQYF.

On this clonotype itself: A much larger clonotype is one base distant, so this may be a read error. This chain joins TRBV3-1 and TRBJ1-1; D ambiguous. Per germline, CDR1 LGHDT and CDR2 YNNKEL (reference sequence). This CDR3 contains 13 residues. V lost 4 bases to trimming and J lost 5 bases, with 11 bases between them. The CDR3 DNA is TGTGCCAGCAGCCGAGTAGGTACGACTGAAGCTTTCTTT. Amino acids: CASSRVGTTEAFF.

This clonotype was counted many times. The chain employs TRBV2 and TRBJ2-2; D gene unclear. The germline gives CDR1 SNHLY, CDR2 FYNNEI. The CDR3 has 13 amino acids. With 4 bases removed from V and 5 bases from J, the gap between germline ends came to 8 bases. The DNA of the CDR3 is TGTGCCAGCAGTGGTCTTCAAACCGGGGAGCTGTTTTTT. Its protein product is CASSGLQTGELFF.

In its sample, this clonotype was seen a few times. The V and J genes are TRBV7-9 and TRBJ1-1; 7 bases line up with TRBD1. The junction had 4 bases not matched to a gene; V was cut back by 4 bases and J by 5 bases. CDR3 length: 13 amino acids. Germline assignment: CDR1 SEHNR and CDR2 FQNEAQ (reference sequence). The CDR3 is CASSSGQWTEAFF. In DNA form, the CDR3 reads TGTGCCAGCAGCTCGGGACAGTGGACTGAAGCTTTCTTT.

This clonotype was seen at least ten times. The chain links TRBV5-6 to TRBJ2-1; 12 bases match TRBD2. Trimming at V came to 3 bases and at J to 7 bases, leaving 2 bases not matched to a gene. Germline loops: CDR1 SGHDT, CDR2 YYEEEE. This CDR3 region has 14 residues. This CDR3 is CASSWTSGENEQFF. CDR3 coding DNA: TGTGCCAGCAGCTGGACTAGCGGGGAAAATGAGCAGTTCTTC. The full variable domain, in which reference TRBV5-6 and TRBJ2-1 provide the parts outside the CDR3, is DAGVTQSPTHLIKTRGQQVTLRCSPKSGHDTVSWYQQALGQGPQFIFQYYEEEERQRGNFPDRFSGHQFPNYSSELNVNALLLGDSALYLCASSWTSGENEQFFGPGTRLTVL.

V usage is TRBV5-1 and J usage is TRBJ2-2, with 15 bases fitting TRBD2. Looked up from germline, CDR1 is SGHRS and CDR2 is YFSETQ. The CDR3 runs to 18 residues. With 0 bases clipped from V and 4 bases from J, the junction kept 4 bases outside the gene matches. The CDR3 loop reads CASSLEGLAGGGTGELFF. CDR3 DNA sequence: TGCGCCAGCAGCTTGGAGGGACTAGCGGGGGGCGGCACCGGGGAGCTGTTTTTT.

Concerning this clonotype: This may stem from a read error, because a much larger clone lies one nucleotide away. This rearrangement joins TRBV2 to TRBJ1-4; 7 nucleotides match TRBD1. The trim removed 11 bases at V and 1 base at J, leaving 7 bases unmatched. The CDR3 runs 14 residues. Per germline, CDR1 SNHLY and CDR2 FYNNEI. The CDR3 nucleotides read TGTGCCGGCTGGGACAGCGAAACTAATGAAAAACTGTTTTTT. Residues: CAGWDSETNEKLFF.